The rows below give T cell receptor beta chains drawn from one sample of a study of CD8+ T cells in alopecia areata. The table came from immunoSEQ multiplex PCR; TCRdb's copy has only in-frame clones and leaves some out. The table has about 180,000 clones, about 47% seen once. The sequencing here drew on CD8+ T cells sorted from blood, taken at week 52, from a patient treated with tofacitinib. The receptors stem from a human donor with alopecia areata. Both conserved end residues are part of each CDR3. A D gene is named only where the DNA matches it firmly. Clone sizes are given selectively: once, few, many, or a class where the clone is expanded.

j_call: TRBJ2-1
v_call: TRBV30
d_call: TRBD1
clone_size: .
cdr3_aa: CAWEINTGGEQFF
cdr3_nt: TGTGCCTGGGAGATAAATACAGGGGGTGAGCAGTTCTTC

j_call: TRBJ1-6
v_call: TRBV13
d_call: .
clone_size: .
cdr3_aa: CASSSGGSPLHF
cdr3_nt: TGTGCCAGCAGCTCCGGCGGATCACCCCTCCACTTT

j_call: TRBJ1-1
v_call: TRBV29-1
d_call: .
clone_size: .
cdr3_aa: CSVESVLNTEAFF
cdr3_nt: TGCAGCGTTGAATCAGTACTGAACACTGAAGCTTTCTTT

j_call: TRBJ1-2
v_call: TRBV6-5
d_call: .
clone_size: .
cdr3_aa: CASSYSLGEKDYGYTF
cdr3_nt: TGTGCCAGCAGTTACTCCTTGGGGGAGAAGGACTATGGCTACACCTTC

j_call: TRBJ1-6
v_call: TRBV30
d_call: TRBD1
clone_size: few
cdr3_aa: CAWSNGTGDSPLHF
cdr3_nt: TGTGCCTGGAGTAATGGGACAGGGGATTCACCCCTCCACTTT

j_call: TRBJ2-7
v_call: TRBV27
d_call: .
clone_size: .
cdr3_aa: CASSLLASPYEQYF
cdr3_nt: TGTGCCAGCAGTTTATTGGCTTCGCCCTACGAGCAGTACTTC

j_call: TRBJ1-1
v_call: TRBV6-6
d_call: .
clone_size: many
cdr3_aa: CASRQRGGNTEAFF
cdr3_nt: TGTGCCAGCAGACAAAGGGGGGGGAACACTGAAGCTTTCTTT

j_call: TRBJ2-2
v_call: TRBV27
d_call: .
clone_size: .
cdr3_aa: CASAFESQVGELFF
cdr3_nt: TGTGCCAGCGCTTTTGAATCTCAGGTCGGGGAGCTGTTTTTT

j_call: TRBJ1-1
v_call: TRBV30
d_call: .
clone_size: .
cdr3_aa: CAWSWRAEAFF
cdr3_nt: TGTGCCTGGAGTTGGAGGGCTGAAGCTTTCTTT

j_call: TRBJ1-5
v_call: TRBV30
d_call: .
clone_size: .
cdr3_aa: CAWNEGSNQPQHF
cdr3_nt: TGTGCCTGGAATGAGGGAAGCAATCAGCCCCAGCATTTT

j_call: TRBJ1-1
v_call: TRBV19
d_call: .
clone_size: few
cdr3_aa: CASSIGEALTEAFF
cdr3_nt: TGTGCCAGTAGCATAGGCGAGGCTCTCACTGAAGCTTTCTTT

j_call: TRBJ2-5
v_call: TRBV2
d_call: .
clone_size: .
cdr3_aa: CASSEAGPQETQYF
cdr3_nt: TGTGCCAGCAGTGAAGCAGGTCCCCAAGAGACCCAGTACTTC

j_call: TRBJ1-4
v_call: TRBV27
d_call: .
clone_size: few
cdr3_aa: CASSLRRHDEKLFF
cdr3_nt: TGTGCCAGCAGTTTACGGCGACATGATGAAAAACTGTTTTTT

j_call: TRBJ1-6
v_call: TRBV7-9
d_call: .
clone_size: .
cdr3_aa: CASSLRTQPGQSPLHF
cdr3_nt: TGTGCCAGCAGCCTAAGGACCCAGCCGGGCCAATCACCCCTCCACTTT

j_call: TRBJ1-2
v_call: TRBV30
d_call: TRBD1
clone_size: .
cdr3_aa: CAWSPIRDRVHYGYTF
cdr3_nt: TGTGCCTGGAGCCCTATCCGGGACAGGGTACACTATGGCTACACCTTC

j_call: TRBJ1-5
v_call: TRBV2
d_call: .
clone_size: .
cdr3_aa: CASSDEVQQPQHF
cdr3_nt: TGTGCCAGCAGTGATGAGGTCCAACAGCCCCAGCATTTT

j_call: TRBJ1-5
v_call: TRBV30
d_call: .
clone_size: few
cdr3_aa: CAWSVLTLGNQPQHF
cdr3_nt: TGTGCCTGGAGTGTACTAACCCTTGGCAATCAGCCCCAGCATTTT

j_call: TRBJ2-7
v_call: TRBV6-5
d_call: .
clone_size: .
cdr3_aa: CASMAGPGSEQYF
cdr3_nt: TGTGCCAGCATGGCAGGACCAGGTTCCGAGCAGTACTTC

j_call: TRBJ2-5
v_call: TRBV18
d_call: .
clone_size: .
cdr3_aa: CASSPPGAETQYF
cdr3_nt: TGTGCCAGCTCACCCCCGGGGGCAGAGACCCAGTACTTC

j_call: TRBJ1-1
v_call: TRBV6-4
d_call: TRBD1
clone_size: few
cdr3_aa: CASKAQGALNTEAFF
cdr3_nt: TGTGCCAGCAAGGCACAGGGGGCTTTGAACACTGAAGCTTTCTTT